Listed below are T cell receptor beta chains from one sample, sequenced in a study of cytomegalovirus exposure and HLA in healthy donors. Using immunoSEQ multiplex PCR, the repertoire was profiled, and TCRdb retains in-frame clones only, with some absent. The profile shows approximately 160,000 clones, around 80% of them singletons. The source material was PBMCs. The receptors shown here come from a woman aged 30 to 39 in good health and CMV-seropositive. The CDR3 runs from the conserved cysteine through the conserved F or W. Fields, in order: clone size, V gene, J gene, D gene, CDR3 DNA, CDR3 protein. A D gene is named only where the DNA matches it firmly. Clone size is given for some rows only: seen once, a few or many times, or a class if the clone is expanded.

>few|TRBV4-1|TRBJ2-7|-
TGCGCCAGCAGCCAAGATACAGGGCAATATTACGAGCAGTACTTC
CASSQDTGQYYEQYF
>-|TRBV30|TRBJ2-7|TRBD1
TGTGCCTGGGGGGACAGGGCATTCCACGAGCAGTACTTC
CAWGDRAFHEQYF
>-|TRBV7-9|TRBJ2-1|TRBD1
TGTGCCAGCAGCATAAGATCAGGGGGCTCCTACAATGAGCAGTTCTTC
CASSIRSGGSYNEQFF
>-|TRBV25-1|TRBJ2-6|-
TGTGCCAGCAGTCCAGGGGCTGGGGCCAACGTCCTGACTTTC
CASSPGAGANVLTF
>-|TRBV6-1|TRBJ2-7|TRBD2
TGTGCCAGCAGTGAAATGACTAGCGAGTCCTACGAGCAGTACTTC
CASSEMTSESYEQYF
>few|TRBV2|TRBJ1-2|-
TGTGCCAGCACAGGAACAGGTGCCTATGGCTACACCTTC
CASTGTGAYGYTF
>few|TRBV4-3|TRBJ2-7|-
TGCGCCAGCAGCCAAGAAGTGGCGTTGACAGAGGAGCAGTACTTC
CASSQEVALTEEQYF
>-|TRBV28|TRBJ2-7|TRBD2
TGTGCCAGCAGTTCCCGCACTAGCGGGAGGCACGAGCAGTACTTC
CASSSRTSGRHEQYF
>-|TRBV5-4|TRBJ2-7|TRBD2
TGTGCCAGCAGTGCGCCTAGCGGCTCCTCCTACGAGCAGTACTTC
CASSAPSGSSYEQYF
>-|TRBV9|TRBJ2-2|-
TGTGCCAGCAGCGCGTACTATGGCACCGGGGAGCTGTTTTTT
CASSAYYGTGELFF
>-|TRBV10-3|TRBJ2-5|-
TGTGCCATCAGTGAAGACAAGGGGGGGGAGACCCAGTACTTC
CAISEDKGGETQYF
>-|TRBV20-1|TRBJ2-7|-
TGCAGTGCTACGACTCGCGGAGAGCAGTACTTC
CSATTRGEQYF
>-|TRBV19|TRBJ1-2|TRBD1
TGTGCCAGTAGTATATTGGGACAGGGAATGGGCTACACCTTC
CASSILGQGMGYTF
>-|TRBV5-6|TRBJ1-5|TRBD1
TGTGCCAGCAGCTTGGCTGGACAGGGGATTAATCAGCCCCAGCATTTT
CASSLAGQGINQPQHF
>-|TRBV6-5|TRBJ2-1|TRBD2
TGTGCCAGCACCGCCGGGACTAGCATTTACAATGAGCAGTTCTTC
CASTAGTSIYNEQFF
>-|TRBV30|TRBJ2-1|-
TGTGCCTGTGCCCTAGGGGGGGCTACCAATGAGCAGTTCTTC
CACALGGATNEQFF
>-|TRBV27|TRBJ2-1|TRBD1
TGTGCCAGCAGTTTTGGCAGGGGGTTGGTGGATGAGCAGTTCTTC
CASSFGRGLVDEQFF
>-|TRBV30|TRBJ2-5|TRBD2
TGTGCCTGGAGGGAGAGCGGGAGTTGGCAAGAGACCCAGTACTTC
CAWRESGSWQETQYF
>-|TRBV11-3|TRBJ1-1|-
TGTGCCAGCAGCTTATTCTCGGACACTGAAGCTTTCTTT
CASSLFSDTEAFF